The 9 T cell receptor beta chains below come from one sample, sequenced in a study of T-cell reconstitution after alpha-beta-depleted transplantation in children. TCRbeta library construction was performed incorporating unique molecular identifiers. TCRdb reprocessed the PCR reads via MiXCR and lists one record per CDR3 protein. This table holds roughly 670,000 distinct CDR3 sequences, about an eighth found once. This sample comprised PBMCs, obtained before TCRalphabeta/CD19-depleted stem cell transplant. These receptors were taken from a girl aged 2 to 9 with congenital amegakaryocytic thrombocytopenia, due to receive a stem cell transplant.

This clonotype was recorded a few times. The chain joins TRBV6-2 or TRBV6-3 to TRBJ2-1; 10 positions agree with TRBD1. The CDR3 sequence is 16 residues long. CDR1 is MNHEY and CDR2 is SVGEGT in the germline V gene. The J segment lost 8 bases and the V segment lost 5 bases, leaving 12 bases of the junction unmatched. The CDR3 reads CASSVSPGQGSDEQFF. As DNA, the CDR3 is TGTGCCAGCAGTGTATCCCCGGGACAGGGGAGCGATGAGCAGTTCTTC.

This clonotype was detected a few times. The chain has TRBV7-2 and TRBJ2-7, with a possible D match to TRBD1 (7 bases). Trimming removed 5 bases from V and 2 bases from J, with 16 bases in between. The V gene's germline CDR1 is SGHTA and CDR2 FQGNSA. This CDR3 region has 15 residues. The CDR3 is CASSLGGTDPYEQYF. CDR3 nucleotide sequence: TGTGCCAGCAGCCTCGGAGGGACAGACCCCTACGAGCAGTACTTC. The full variable domain, with the rest looked up from reference TRBV7-2 and TRBJ2-7, is GAGVSQSPSNKVTEKGKDVELRCDPISGHTALYWYRQSLGQGLEFLIYFQGNSAPDKSGLPSDRFSAERTGGSVSTLTIQRTQQEDSAVYLCASSLGGTDPYEQYFGPGTRLTVT.

This clonotype was picked up many times. The genes are TRBV10-3 and TRBJ2-1; 8 bases are shared with TRBD2. The CDR3 is made up of 14 amino acids. Germline V gene lookup returns CDR1 ENHRY and CDR2 SYGVKD. This chain's CDR3 is CANAPGTSYNEQFF. The CDR3 DNA is TGTGCGAACGCCCCCGGGACTAGCTACAATGAGCAGTTCTTC.

Ten or more counts support this clonotype. CDR3 sequence reads: CASSVEPSKETQYF. The CDR3 DNA is TGTGCCAGCAGCGTAGAGCCGAGTAAAGAGACCCAGTACTTC. This chain links TRBV9 with TRBJ2-5, with no clear D. This CDR3 has 14 amino acids. Germline V gene data show CDR1 as SGDLS and CDR2 as YYNGEE. Trimming left V 0 bases short and J 3 bases short, with 9 bases between.

In DNA, the CDR3 is TGTGCCACCACTCGACGGAACACCGGGGAGCTGTTTTTT. Encoded protein: CATTRRNTGELFF. The chain joins TRBV12-3 or TRBV12-4 to TRBJ2-2; D unresolved. V lost 10 bases to trimming and J lost 1 base, with 10 bases between them. The CDR3 totals 13 residues.

This clonotype appeared a few times. The rearrangement uses TRBV6-1 and TRBJ2-5; D may be TRBD2 (7 bases). V was shortened by 4 bases and J by 5 bases, with 17 bases between the two germline ends. The V gene's germline CDR1 is MNHNS and CDR2 SASEGT. This CDR3 comprises 15 residues. CDR3 sequence (DNA): TGTGCCAGCAGTGCCCACGGGGGGCGGTCGGAGACCCAGTACTTC. Translation: CASSAHGGRSETQYF.

This clonotype was counted many times. The chain links TRBV20-1 to TRBJ2-1; 8 nucleotides align to TRBD2. J lost 0 bases, V lost 3 bases, and 16 bases had no gene match. Germline V gives CDR1 DFQATT, CDR2 SNEGSKA (reference sequence). This CDR3 has 19 residues. CDR3 protein: CSAREPPQLADPSYNEQFF. CDR3 DNA: TGCAGTGCTAGGGAACCTCCGCAACTAGCGGATCCCTCCTACAATGAGCAGTTCTTC.

With regard to this clonotype: A much larger clone differs from this one at a single base, so this may be a read error. V gene TRBV12-3 or TRBV12-4 combines with J gene TRBJ1-6; D remains ambiguous. V lost 4 bases and J lost 7, with 11 bases in between. CDR3 length: 14 residues. The CDR3: CASSSGLVNSPLHF. CDR3 coding DNA: TGTGCCAGCAGTTCGGGTTTGGTAAATTCACCCCTCCACTTT.

This clonotype turned up a few times. V and J are TRBV2 and TRBJ2-1; 16 nucleotides agree with TRBD2. This CDR3 spans 17 amino acids. Looked up from germline, CDR1 is SNHLY and CDR2 is FYNNEI. The trim removed 8 bases at V and 2 bases at J, leaving 6 bases unmatched. The CDR3 region has the DNA TGTGCCAGCGGACAGGGACTAGCGGGAGGGACCTACAATGAGCAGTTCTTC. Amino acids: CASGQGLAGGTYNEQFF.